This TCR beta chain originates from a study of CD4+ T cells in melanoma. Generated by immunoSEQ multiplex PCR, the TCRdb table keeps only in-frame clones and is missing some. The sample has about 11,000 clones; 66% are singletons. The CDR3 is 12 residues long. The V end was cut by 5 bases, the J end by 8 bases, with 15 bases between. From germline, CDR1 is SQVTM and CDR2 ANQGSEA. The clonotype comes from a human donor with melanoma. The chain couples TRBV29-1 to TRBJ1-2; D uncertain. Sequences were obtained from cells from a culture (not recorded whether cultured in vitro). CDR3 nucleotide sequence: TGCAGCGTTCTTATTCAGCCGACCGGCTACACCTTC. It yields the protein CSVLIQPTGYTF.